This T cell receptor (beta chain) was identified in a study of response to subunit inactivated influenza vaccine. TCRdb fed the RT-PCR reads into MiXCR, producing one record per CDR3 protein. The repertoire holds about 610,000 distinct CDR3 sequences, with 14% as singletons. This clonotype has only a few counts. The antigen remains unidentified. V lost 5 bases and J lost 4, with 17 bases in between. The V gene's germline CDR1 is MNHEY and CDR2 SVGEGT. This CDR3 has 15 residues. Study findings and constraints: After each seasonal influenza vaccination, few new T cells are recruited, the authors suggested.

The chain is built from TRBV6-2 or TRBV6-3 and TRBJ1-2; the D gene is possibly TRBD1 (5 bases). The sequencing here drew on PBMCs from blood, taken 11 to 12 days after vaccination. The sequence derives from a man over 45 who received an inactivated influenza vaccine. The CDR3 sequence: CASSKNPRDSYGYTF. The CDR3 DNA follows: TGTGCCAGCAGTAAGAACCCCAGGGATAGCTATGGCTACACCTTC.